Listed here are 9 T cell receptor beta chains from one sample, sequenced in a study of OX40 agonist ivuxolimab in advanced cancers. The method was immunoSEQ multiplex PCR; TCRdb's version includes in-frame clones alone and lacks a portion of them. This sample has tens of thousands of clones, with roughly 84% found just once. Sequencing was performed on CD4+ or CD8+ T cells sorted from blood, taken in a trial of the OX40 agonist ivuxolimab. The receptors originated from an adult with an advanced solid tumor such as melanoma, head and neck, liver or kidney cancer.

The rearrangement links TRBV6-1 to TRBJ1-5; tentative D call: TRBD1 (5 bases). The CDR3 totals 16 residues. The V gene lost 2 bases and the J gene lost 7 bases, with 18 bases spanning the gap. Germline CDR1 and CDR2: MNHNS and SASEGT. CDR3 loop: CASSELGTGTGQPQHF. In DNA form, the CDR3 reads TGTGCCAGCAGTGAACTGGGGACGGGGACGGGGCAGCCCCAGCATTTT.

The chain's CDR3 is CASSIGNKNTEAFF. The CDR3 coding sequence is TGCGCCAGCAGCATAGGGAACAAGAACACTGAAGCTTTCTTT. The chain uses TRBV5-1 and TRBJ1-1; D not certain. The CDR3 consists of 14 residues. Trimming took 4 bases from V and 1 from J, leaving 11 bases between them. CDR1 is SGHRS, CDR2 YFSETQ, per germline.

The V gene is TRBV18, the J gene TRBJ1-4; possible D gene TRBD1, 5 bases. Germline CDR1 KGHSH, CDR2 LQKENI. The germline V and J ends were trimmed by 0 bases and 7 bases, with 12 bases remaining between them. This CDR3 is 15 amino acids long. CDR3 sequence (DNA): TGTGCCAGCTCACCACCGGGGCCAAGGGGTGAAAAACTGTTTTTT. Translated, it gives CASSPPGPRGEKLFF.

The chain carries TRBV7-2 and TRBJ2-5; D may correspond to TRBD1 or TRBD2 (5 bases each). The germline V and J ends were trimmed by 5 bases and 2 bases, with 15 bases remaining between them. The germline CDR1 and CDR2 sequences are SGHTA and FQGNSA. The CDR3 consists of 15 residues. This CDR3 reads CASSQSGRLQETQYF. The CDR3 region has the DNA TGTGCCAGCAGCCAGTCGGGACGGTTACAAGAGACCCAGTACTTC.

The genes are TRBV11-2 and TRBJ2-2; no firm D call. CDR1 and CDR2 (germline): SGHAT, FQNNGV. Trimming took 5 bases from V and 1 from J, leaving 17 bases between them. The CDR3 has 17 residues. Here the CDR3 DNA reads TGTGCCAGCAGCCACCGGATGGGGTCCTTGAACACCGGGGAGCTGTTTTTT. Protein product: CASSHRMGSLNTGELFF.

The chain couples TRBV19 to TRBJ2-3; TRBD1 matches 10 bases. The CDR3 contains 14 residues. Germline CDR1 is LNHDA and CDR2 is SQIVND (reference sequence). The J segment lost 3 bases and the V segment lost 9 bases, leaving 6 bases of the junction unmatched. Here the CDR3 reads CASQTGGWTDTQYF. CDR3 sequence (DNA): TGTGCCAGCCAGACAGGGGGCTGGACAGATACGCAGTATTTT.

V usage is TRBV30 and J usage is TRBJ1-5; D is ambiguous. The CDR3 contains 13 residues. V lost 4 bases to trimming and J lost 7 bases, with 14 bases between them. Germline V CDR1 and CDR2: GTSNPN, SVGIG (reference sequence). The CDR3 protein is CAWKGGPGQPQHF. The DNA of the CDR3 is TGTGCCTGGAAGGGCGGTCCTGGGCAGCCCCAGCATTTT.

The gene calls are TRBV5-1 and TRBJ2-7; no firm D call. The germline V gene has CDR1 SGHRS and CDR2 YFSETQ. This CDR3 has 12 residues. V lost 1 base to trimming and J lost 7 bases, with 9 bases between them. The CDR3 bases are TGCGCCAGCAGCTTGAGTGCCGGGGAGCAGTACTTC. Residues: CASSLSAGEQYF.

V and J are TRBV5-5 and TRBJ2-7; D might be TRBD2 (6 bases). Germline values: CDR1 SGHKS, CDR2 YYEKEE (reference sequence). CDR3 length equals 15 residues. V was pared by 4 bases and J by 1 base, with 15 bases between. This chain's CDR3 is CASSRRAGPSYEQYF. Here the CDR3 DNA reads TGTGCCAGCAGCCGGAGGGCAGGGCCTTCCTACGAGCAGTACTTC. Complete variable domain (other parts from reference TRBV5-5 and TRBJ2-7): DAGVTQSPTHLIKTRGQQVTLRCSPISGHKSVSWYQQVLGQGPQFIFQYYEKEERGRGNFPDRFSARQFPNYSSELNVNALLLGDSALYLCASSRRAGPSYEQYFGPGTRLTVT.